Listed below are T cell receptor beta chains from one sample, sequenced in a study of blood T cell repertoires in COVID-19. TCRdb's copy holds only in-frame clones and misses some; the assay was immunoSEQ multiplex PCR. This table holds over 85,000 clones, around 87% found once. Input material: peripheral blood. The receptors come from a human donor in a cohort sampled during active COVID-19. The CDR3 runs from the conserved cysteine through the conserved F or W. The D gene is left open where the match is weak. Size values are once, few and many counts, or a class for expanded clones, and some rows have none.

>TRBD1|TRBJ1-2|TRBV27|.
TGTGCCAGCAGCCGCGGTAAGGGACAGGGGGCTGGGAACTATGGCTACACCTTC
CASSRGKGQGAGNYGYTF
>TRBD2|TRBJ2-1|TRBV5-1|.
TGCGCCAGCAGTTTACTAGCGGGAGGGCCCTCGTCCAATGAGCAGTTCTTC
CASSLLAGGPSSNEQFF
>TRBD2|TRBJ2-1|TRBV5-1|.
TGCGCCAGCAGCCACCGAAGGGTGACTAGCGGGTGGGACTCCTACAATGAGCAGTTCTTC
CASSHRRVTSGWDSYNEQFF
>.|TRBJ2-5|TRBV6-2/TRBV6-3|once
TGTGCCAGCAGTTACTCAGCGCGCCGGCGGGCCCAGTACTTC
CASSYSARRRAQYF
>TRBD1|TRBJ2-3|TRBV10-3|.
TGTGCCATCAGTGGTGGGACAGGGGGCACAGATACGCAGTATTTT
CAISGGTGGTDTQYF
>.|TRBJ2-3|TRBV10-3|.
TGTGCCACTACCCTCGGCGGGAAACCTAGCACAGATACGCAGTATTTT
CATTLGGKPSTDTQYF
>TRBD2|TRBJ2-3|TRBV19|.
TGTGCCAGTAGTAGTCGGACTAGCGGGATAGATACGCAGTATTTT
CASSSRTSGIDTQYF
>TRBD2|TRBJ2-7|TRBV10-1|.
TGCGCCAGCAGTGACGCGACTAGCGGGCCCGAGCAGTACTTC
CASSDATSGPEQYF
>.|TRBJ2-2|TRBV6-5|.
TGTGCCAGCAGCTTACAGAACACCGGGGAGCTGTTTTTT
CASSLQNTGELFF
>.|TRBJ2-3|TRBV13|few
TGTGCCAGCAGCTTCACGGGTTTGGCAGATACGCAGTATTTT
CASSFTGLADTQYF
>.|TRBJ2-7|TRBV30|.
TGTGCCTGGAGTGTTTCCCTATCCTACGAGCAGTACTTC
CAWSVSLSYEQYF
>TRBD1|TRBJ1-1|TRBV7-3|.
TGTGCCAGCAGCATCGACAGGGCGAACACTGAAGCTTTCTTT
CASSIDRANTEAFF
>TRBD1|TRBJ1-4|TRBV6-5|.
TGTGCCAGCAGTTCCGGACAGGAGGGGGAAAAACTGTTTTTT
CASSSGQEGEKLFF
>.|TRBJ1-3|TRBV19|once
TGTGCCAGTAGCATGGTGGTTGGCCGCTCTGGAAACACCATATATTTT
CASSMVVGRSGNTIYF
>TRBD1|TRBJ2-3|TRBV28|.
TGTGCCAGCAGTTTTTTCGGACAGGGAAGGTCAGATACGCAGTATTTT
CASSFFGQGRSDTQYF
>TRBD2|TRBJ2-1|TRBV7-9|.
TGTGCCAGCAGCGTACTAGCGGGGGGGAATGAGCAGTTCTTC
CASSVLAGGNEQFF
>.|TRBJ1-2|TRBV9|.
TGTGCCAGCAGCGGCAAAGGGGCTGAGAGCTATGGCTACACCTTC
CASSGKGAESYGYTF
>.|TRBJ1-1|TRBV10-3|few
TGTGCCATCAGTGAGTCACAAATGAACACTGAAGCTTTCTTT
CAISESQMNTEAFF
>TRBD1|TRBJ1-2|TRBV28|.
TGTGCCAGCAGCCACAGGACAGGGTTCGGCTACACCTTC
CASSHRTGFGYTF
>.|TRBJ2-7|TRBV7-9|few
TGTGCCAGCAGCCTAACTTCCTACGAGCAGTACTTC
CASSLTSYEQYF
>TRBD1|TRBJ1-5|TRBV6-5|.
TGTGCCAGCAGTCGGACAGGGAACCAGCCCCAGCATTTT
CASSRTGNQPQHF
>.|TRBJ1-2|TRBV6-6|.
TGTGCCAGCAGTTACTCGCAGGGGATCTATGGCTACACCTTC
CASSYSQGIYGYTF
>.|TRBJ1-2|TRBV2|.
TGTGCCAGCAGGGCAGGGTTCTATGGCTACACCTTC
CASRAGFYGYTF
>TRBD1|TRBJ2-2|TRBV10-3|once
TGTGCCATCAGCCCCGGACAGGGTGCCACCGGGGAGCTGTTTTTT
CAISPGQGATGELFF
>TRBD2|TRBJ2-3|TRBV7-8|.
TGTGCCAGCAGCACCCTAATTAGCGGGGGGGAGGCAGATACGCAGTATTTT
CASSTLISGGEADTQYF
>TRBD2|TRBJ2-2|TRBV5-1|once
TGCGCCAGCAGGGGACTAGCGGCCACCGGGGAGCTGTTTTTT
CASRGLAATGELFF
>TRBD1|TRBJ1-2|TRBV28|.
TGTGCCAGCAGTTTCTTGCAGGGGGCGGGTGGCTACACCTTC
CASSFLQGAGGYTF
>.|TRBJ2-5|TRBV5-1|.
TGCGCCAGCAGCTACGGACAGTCCCAAGAGACCCAGTACTTC
CASSYGQSQETQYF
>.|TRBJ1-1|TRBV6-6|.
TGTGCCAGCAGTCCTACAGGGTTGAACACTGAAGCTTTCTTT
CASSPTGLNTEAFF